The clone carrying this T cell receptor beta chain has just one count. Its cognate antigen is unknown. CDR1 and CDR2 from the germline V gene are GTSNPN and SVGIG (reference sequence). The CDR3 is made up of 12 amino acids. Germline trimming cut 2 bases from V and 5 bases from J; bases unmatched to any gene: 3. This sample was taken from a study of radiotherapy plus CTLA-4 blockade in lung cancer. Study details: Of all patients, approximately 20% responded objectively and approximately 30% showed disease control. Study observations and caveats: Blood saw expansion of tumor-derived TCR clones after radiotherapy plus ipilimumab. The authors reported that early blood T cell clone dynamics, with interferon-beta, best predicted response.

Libraries were prepared by immunoSEQ multiplex PCR; TCRdb keeps only in-frame clonotypes and omits some of them. This table has around 80,000 clones, roughly 74% appearing once. The sequenced sample was peripheral blood, obtained from a patient treated with radiotherapy plus ipilimumab. This TCR was sampled from a human donor with non-small cell lung cancer whose response to radiotherapy plus ipilimumab could not be evaluated. The chain carries TRBV30 and TRBJ2-7; 7 bases fit TRBD1. The CDR3 here is CAWSRQGDEQYF. CDR3 coding DNA: TGTGCCTGGAGTCGGCAGGGGGACGAGCAGTACTTC.